This entry lists 5 T cell receptor beta chains sequenced from one sample in a study of OX40 agonist ivuxolimab in advanced cancers. The table came from immunoSEQ multiplex PCR; TCRdb's copy has only in-frame clones and leaves some out. The sample has around 80,000 clones, 85% to 90% seen once. The material sequenced was CD4+ or CD8+ T cells sorted from blood, taken in a trial of the OX40 agonist ivuxolimab. The receptors shown here come from an adult with an advanced solid tumor such as melanoma, head and neck, liver or kidney cancer.

The chain links TRBV19 to TRBJ1-1; a possible D gene is TRBD1 (5 bases). The CDR3 consists of 16 residues. Germline CDR1 reads LNHDA; CDR2 reads SQIVND (reference sequence). The V end was cut by 5 bases, the J end by 1 base, with 17 bases between. The CDR3, as DNA: TGTGCCAGTAGTGATATCTCCAGGGCCCAGAACACTGAAGCTTTCTTT. Amino acids: CASSDISRAQNTEAFF. Drawing the rest from reference TRBV19 and TRBJ1-1, the complete variable domain is DGGITQSPKYLFRKEGQNVTLSCEQNLNHDAMYWYRQDPGQGLRLIYYSQIVNDFQKGDIAEGYSVSREKKESFPLTVTSAQKNPTAFYLCASSDISRAQNTEAFFGQGTRLTVV.

The chain combines TRBV19 with TRBJ1-1; D gene unclear. The CDR3 has 14 residues. Trimming took off 1 base at V and 1 base at J, with 7 bases between the two ends. Germline V gene data show CDR1 as LNHDA and CDR2 as SQIVND (reference sequence). In DNA form, the CDR3 reads TGTGCCAGTAGTATAGGACACACGAACACTGAAGCTTTCTTT. As protein: CASSIGHTNTEAFF.

The chain links TRBV9 to TRBJ2-2; either TRBD1 or TRBD2 may fit D (5 bases each). Trimming stripped 2 bases from V and 7 bases from J, with 12 bases between. The CDR3 is made up of 14 amino acids. Germline V CDR1 and CDR2: SGDLS, YYNGEE. The CDR3 region is CASSVDPGGGELFF. Here the CDR3 DNA reads TGTGCCAGCAGCGTTGACCCTGGGGGCGGGGAGCTGTTTTTT.

This clone was counted a few times. The chain links TRBV6-5 to TRBJ1-5; TRBD1 matches at 9 bases. Per germline, CDR1 MNHEY and CDR2 SVGAGI. The CDR3 is 15 amino acids. V shed 0 bases and J 4 bases; nucleotides not matched to a gene: 1. In DNA form, the CDR3 reads TGTGCCAGCAGTTACTCGGGACAGGGAAATCAGCCCCAGCATTTT. This sequence encodes CASSYSGQGNQPQHF.

This sequence joins TRBV7-2 and TRBJ1-5, with TRBD1 matching over 7 bases. This CDR3 contains 15 residues. The trim removed 6 bases at V and 0 bases at J, leaving 5 bases unmatched. Germline V gene lookup returns CDR1 SGHTA and CDR2 FQGNSA. In DNA form, the CDR3 reads TGTGCCAGCAGTACGACAGGGTTTAGCAATCAGCCCCAGCATTTT. This translates into CASSTTGFSNQPQHF.